Listed here is a single TCR beta chain. The data were obtained in a study of blood T cell repertoires in COVID-19. Study information: Acute and convalescent COVID-19 specimens originated in the United States, Italy and Spain. In each case, the material was cDNA or gDNA derived from T cells, B-cell-depleted T cells, or PBMCs.

As handled by the study authors: The assay estimated nucleated cells by amplifying reference gene primers. Sequencing used immunoSEQ multiplex PCR; TCRdb keeps in-frame clones, though not all of them. V and J calls and clone size are as listed in that table; D and trimming were resolved from the DNA. The table shows about 120,000 clones, with around 86% occurring only once. The germline V gene encodes CDR1 WNHNN and CDR2 SYGVQD (reference sequence). The CDR3 extends over 12 amino acids. The germline V and J ends were trimmed by 10 bases and 7 bases, with 13 bases remaining between them. The rearrangement joins TRBV10-1 to TRBJ2-2, with a weak D call TRBD1 (5 bases). The sequence was obtained from a woman in her sixties or seventies with acute or convalescent COVID-19. The source material was peripheral blood. As DNA, the CDR3 is TGCGCCACGACCCAGGGAAGCGGGGAGCTGTTTTTT. It is translated as CATTQGSGELFF.